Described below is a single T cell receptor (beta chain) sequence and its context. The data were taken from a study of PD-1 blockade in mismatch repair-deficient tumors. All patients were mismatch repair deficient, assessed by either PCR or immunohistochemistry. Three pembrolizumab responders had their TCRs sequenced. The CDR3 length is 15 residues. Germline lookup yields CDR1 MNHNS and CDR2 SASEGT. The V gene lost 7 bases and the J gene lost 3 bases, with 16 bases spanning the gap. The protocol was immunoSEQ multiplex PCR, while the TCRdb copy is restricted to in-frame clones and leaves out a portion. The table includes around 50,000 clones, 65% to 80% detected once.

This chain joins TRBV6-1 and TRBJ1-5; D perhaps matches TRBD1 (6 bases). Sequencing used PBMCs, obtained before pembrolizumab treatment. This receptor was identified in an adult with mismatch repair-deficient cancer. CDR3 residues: CASTSRWGLNQPQHF. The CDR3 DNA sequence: TGTGCCAGCACCTCAAGGTGGGGGCTCAATCAGCCCCAGCATTTT.